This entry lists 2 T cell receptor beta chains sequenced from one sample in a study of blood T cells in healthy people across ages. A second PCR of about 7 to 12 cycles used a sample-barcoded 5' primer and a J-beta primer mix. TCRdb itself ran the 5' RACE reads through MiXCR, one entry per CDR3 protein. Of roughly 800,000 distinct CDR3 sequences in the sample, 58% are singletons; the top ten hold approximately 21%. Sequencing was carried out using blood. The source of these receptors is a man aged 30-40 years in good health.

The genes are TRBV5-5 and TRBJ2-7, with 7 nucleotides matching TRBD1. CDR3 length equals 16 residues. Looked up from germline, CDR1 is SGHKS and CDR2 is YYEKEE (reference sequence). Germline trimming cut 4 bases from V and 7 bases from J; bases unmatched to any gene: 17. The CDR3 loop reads CASSGGNRGLGWEQYF. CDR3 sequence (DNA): TGTGCCAGCAGCGGCGGAAACAGGGGATTGGGTTGGGAGCAGTACTTC.

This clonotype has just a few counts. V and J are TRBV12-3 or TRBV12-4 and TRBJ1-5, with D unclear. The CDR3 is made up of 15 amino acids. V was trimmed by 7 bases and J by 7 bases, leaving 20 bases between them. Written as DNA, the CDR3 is TGTGCCAGCATTCTGAGTGGCTCCACTACCCAGCCCCAGCATTTT. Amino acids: CASILSGSTTQPQHF.